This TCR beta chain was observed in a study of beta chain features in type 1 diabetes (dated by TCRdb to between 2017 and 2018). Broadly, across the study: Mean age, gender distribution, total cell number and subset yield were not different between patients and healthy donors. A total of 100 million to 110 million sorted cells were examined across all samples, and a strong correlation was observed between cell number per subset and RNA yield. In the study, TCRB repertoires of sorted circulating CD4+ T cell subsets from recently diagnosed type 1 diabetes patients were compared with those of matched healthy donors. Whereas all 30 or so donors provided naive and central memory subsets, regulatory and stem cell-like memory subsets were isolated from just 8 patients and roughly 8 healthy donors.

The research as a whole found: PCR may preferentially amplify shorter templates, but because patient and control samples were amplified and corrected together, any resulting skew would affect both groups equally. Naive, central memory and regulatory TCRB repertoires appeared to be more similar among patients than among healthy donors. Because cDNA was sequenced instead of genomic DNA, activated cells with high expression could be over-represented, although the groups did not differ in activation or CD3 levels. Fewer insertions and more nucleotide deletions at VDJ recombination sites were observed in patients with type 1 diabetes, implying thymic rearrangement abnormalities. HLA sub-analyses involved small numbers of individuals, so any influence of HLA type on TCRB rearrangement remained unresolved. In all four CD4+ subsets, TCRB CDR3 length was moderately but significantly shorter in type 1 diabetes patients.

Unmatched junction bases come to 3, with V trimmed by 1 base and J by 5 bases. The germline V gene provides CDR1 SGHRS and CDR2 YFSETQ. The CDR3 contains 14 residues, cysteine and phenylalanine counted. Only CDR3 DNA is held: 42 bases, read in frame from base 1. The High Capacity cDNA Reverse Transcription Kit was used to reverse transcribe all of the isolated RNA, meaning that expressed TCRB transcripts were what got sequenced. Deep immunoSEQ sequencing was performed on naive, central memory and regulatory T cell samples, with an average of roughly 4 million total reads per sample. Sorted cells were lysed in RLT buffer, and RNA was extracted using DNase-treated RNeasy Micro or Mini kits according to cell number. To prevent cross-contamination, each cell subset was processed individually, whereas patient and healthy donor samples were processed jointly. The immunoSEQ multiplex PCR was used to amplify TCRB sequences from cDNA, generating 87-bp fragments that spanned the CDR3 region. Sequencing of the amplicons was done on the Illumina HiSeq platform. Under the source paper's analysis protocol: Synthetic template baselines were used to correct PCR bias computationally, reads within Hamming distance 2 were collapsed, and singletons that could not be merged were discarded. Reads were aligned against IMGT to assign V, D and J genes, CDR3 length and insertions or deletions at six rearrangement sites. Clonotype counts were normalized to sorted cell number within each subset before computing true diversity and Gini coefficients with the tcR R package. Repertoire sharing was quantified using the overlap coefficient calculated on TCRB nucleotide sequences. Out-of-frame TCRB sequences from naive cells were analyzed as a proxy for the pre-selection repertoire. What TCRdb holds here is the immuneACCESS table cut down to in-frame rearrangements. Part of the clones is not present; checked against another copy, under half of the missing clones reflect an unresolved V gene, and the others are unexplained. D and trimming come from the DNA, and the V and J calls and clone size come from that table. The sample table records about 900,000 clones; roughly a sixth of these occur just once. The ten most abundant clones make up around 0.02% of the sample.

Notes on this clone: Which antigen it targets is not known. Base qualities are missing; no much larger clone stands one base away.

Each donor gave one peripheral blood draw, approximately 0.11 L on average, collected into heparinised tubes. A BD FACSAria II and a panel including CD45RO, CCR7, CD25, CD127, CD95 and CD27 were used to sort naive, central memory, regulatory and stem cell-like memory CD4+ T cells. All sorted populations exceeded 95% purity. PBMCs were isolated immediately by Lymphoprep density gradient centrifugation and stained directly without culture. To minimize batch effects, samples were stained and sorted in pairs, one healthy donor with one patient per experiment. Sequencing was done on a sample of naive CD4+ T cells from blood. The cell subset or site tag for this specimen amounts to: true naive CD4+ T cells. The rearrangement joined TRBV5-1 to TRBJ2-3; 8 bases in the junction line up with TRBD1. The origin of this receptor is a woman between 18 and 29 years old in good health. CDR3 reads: CASSLRTGLDTQYF. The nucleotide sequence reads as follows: TGCGCCAGCAGCTTGCGGACAGGGCTAGATACGCAGTATTTT. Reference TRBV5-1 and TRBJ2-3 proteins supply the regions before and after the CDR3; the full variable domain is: KAGVTQTPRYLIKTRGQQVTLSCSPISGHRSVSWYQQTPGQGLQFLFEYFSETQRNKGNFPGRFSGRQFSNSRSEMNVSTLELGDSALYLCASSLRTGLDTQYFGPGTRLTVL.